The clone carrying this T cell receptor (beta chain) has a handful of counts. MiXCR, applied by TCRdb to the 5' RACE reads, yields one record per CDR3 protein. The sample records around 1.7 million distinct CDR3 sequences, about 32% being singletons. The CDR3 loop spans 13 amino acids. V shed 2 bases and J shed 7 bases, with 12 bases lying between them. Germline values: CDR1 MDHEN, CDR2 SYDVKM. This record belongs to a study of identical twins. This chain uses TRBV28 with TRBJ2-7; the D is unclear. This TCR was recovered from a newborn girl in good health. Sequenced: cord blood. CDR3 sequence (DNA): TGTGCCAGCAGTTTAAGGCCGTTCAATGAGCAGTACTTC. It yields the protein CASSLRPFNEQYF.